The 4 T cell receptor beta chains below all came from one sample that was sequenced in a study of neoadjuvant anti-PD-1 for oral cavity cancer. The time point here: after neoadjuvant nivolumab, at surgical resection. The assay was immunoSEQ multiplex PCR, and TCRdb's table has in-frame clones only and misses some. The sample has more than 25,000 clones, around four fifths seen once. The starting material was PBMCs, obtained after nivolumab (anti-PD-1) treatment. Receptors were obtained from a person between 35 and 79 years old with oral cavity squamous cell carcinoma.

The chain is built from TRBV7-9 and TRBJ2-5; TRBD1 aligns across 8 bases. V was pared by 0 bases and J by 1 base, with 4 bases of the junction left unmatched. This CDR3 has 16 amino acids. CDR1 is SEHNR and CDR2 is FQNEAQ in the germline V gene (reference sequence). The CDR3 is CASSLALTGVQETQYF. The CDR3 nucleotides read TGTGCCAGCAGCTTAGCCTTGACAGGGGTCCAAGAGACCCAGTACTTC.

The V and J genes are TRBV5-1 and TRBJ1-1; possible D gene TRBD1, 6 bases. The CDR3 consists of 15 residues. V lost 0 bases to trimming and J lost 7 bases, with 16 bases between them. CDR1 is SGHRS and CDR2 is YFSETQ in the germline V gene. The DNA for the CDR3 is TGCGCCAGCAGCTTGGTGGCAGGGGCTGGTGGTGAAGCTTTCTTT. Residues: CASSLVAGAGGEAFF. Full variable domain (remainder filled in from reference TRBV5-1 and TRBJ1-1): KAGVTQTPRYLIKTRGQQVTLSCSPISGHRSVSWYQQTPGQGLQFLFEYFSETQRNKGNFPGRFSGRQFSNSRSEMNVSTLELGDSALYLCASSLVAGAGGEAFFGQGTRLTVV.

The chain employs TRBV2 and TRBJ2-5; D uncertain. This CDR3 has 14 amino acids. In germline, CDR1 is SNHLY, CDR2 FYNNEI. V shed 1 base and J shed 5 bases, with 11 bases lying between them. The CDR3 DNA is TGTGCCAGCAGTGAAGTCTGGGCGGCGGAGACCCAGTACTTC. This translates into CASSEVWAAETQYF.

V gene TRBV7-9 combines with J gene TRBJ2-7, with TRBD1 matching over 11 bases. The CDR3 is made up of 15 amino acids. Looked up from germline, CDR1 is SEHNR and CDR2 is FQNEAQ (reference sequence). The ends lost 1 base at V and 3 bases at J; junction bases unmatched: 2. CDR3 nucleotide sequence: TGTGCCAGCAGCTTAGACGGGACAGGGGGCTACGAGCAGTACTTC. Residues: CASSLDGTGGYEQYF. The variable domain in full, with the rest retrieved from reference TRBV7-9 and TRBJ2-7, is DTGVSQNPRHKITKRGQNVTFRCDPISEHNRLYWYRQTLGQGPEFLTYFQNEAQLEKSRLLSDRFSAERPKGSFSTLEIQRTEQGDSAMYLCASSLDGTGGYEQYFGPGTRLTVT.